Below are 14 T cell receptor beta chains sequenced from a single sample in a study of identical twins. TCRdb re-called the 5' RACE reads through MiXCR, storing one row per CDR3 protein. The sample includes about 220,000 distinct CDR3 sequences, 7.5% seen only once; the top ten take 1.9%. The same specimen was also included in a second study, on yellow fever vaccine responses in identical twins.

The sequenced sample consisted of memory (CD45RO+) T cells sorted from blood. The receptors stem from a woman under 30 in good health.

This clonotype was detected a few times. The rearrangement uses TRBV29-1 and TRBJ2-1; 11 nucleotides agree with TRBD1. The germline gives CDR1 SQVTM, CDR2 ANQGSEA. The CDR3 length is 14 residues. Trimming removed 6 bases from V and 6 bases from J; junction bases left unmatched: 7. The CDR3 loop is CSVGGQGAVNEQFF. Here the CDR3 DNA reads TGCAGCGTGGGTGGACAGGGGGCGGTCAATGAGCAGTTCTTC.

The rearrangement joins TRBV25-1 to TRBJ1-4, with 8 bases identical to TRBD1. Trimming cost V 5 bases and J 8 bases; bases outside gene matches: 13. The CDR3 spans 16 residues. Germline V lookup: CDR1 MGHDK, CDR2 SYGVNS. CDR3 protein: CASSLQAGGGYEKLFF. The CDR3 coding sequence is TGTGCCAGCAGTCTACAAGCAGGGGGCGGCTACGAAAAACTGTTTTTT.

The CDR3 DNA follows: TGCAGTGCTAGAGTAGGATTCGGATCCTACGAGCAGTACTTC. Protein sequence: CSARVGFGSYEQYF. J is TRBJ2-7 and V is TRBV20-1; D is uncertain. Trimming shortened V by 1 base and J by 1 base, and 11 bases separated the two germline ends. Germline CDR1 reads DFQATT; CDR2 reads SNEGSKA (reference sequence). This CDR3 is 14 amino acids long.

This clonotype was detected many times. CDR3 region: CSAQPGQNTEAFF. The CDR3 DNA sequence: TGCAGTGCCCAACCGGGACAGAACACTGAAGCTTTCTTT. The chain is built from TRBV20-1 and TRBJ1-1; TRBD1 might be the D (6 bases). Germline V gives CDR1 DFQATT, CDR2 SNEGSKA (reference sequence). Between the trimmed V and J ends, which lost 6 bases and 1 base, there was a span of 12 bases. This CDR3 region has 13 residues.

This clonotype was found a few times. The CDR3: CASGSGFYNEQFF. For the CDR3, the DNA is TGTGCCAGCGGGTCCGGATTTTACAATGAGCAGTTCTTC. The chain uses TRBV5-6 and TRBJ2-1; no clear D. V gave up 7 bases and J gave up 4 bases, with 12 bases separating them. Germline CDR1 SGHDT, CDR2 YYEEEE. The CDR3 is 13 residues long.

The CDR3 here is CASSESSYEQYF. The CDR3 coding sequence is TGTGCCAGCAGTGAATCGAGTTACGAGCAGTACTTC. This rearrangement joins TRBV25-1 to TRBJ2-7; D is unclear. Germline V CDR1 and CDR2: MGHDK, SYGVNS. Trimming cost V 1 base and J 4 bases, with 5 bases left between them. The CDR3 length is 12 residues.

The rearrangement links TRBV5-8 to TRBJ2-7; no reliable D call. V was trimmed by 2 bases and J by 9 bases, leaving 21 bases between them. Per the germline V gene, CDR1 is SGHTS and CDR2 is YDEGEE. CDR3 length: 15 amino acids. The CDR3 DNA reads TGTGCCAGCAGCTTTGAAAACCGCCCTACTGGCGGGCAGTACTTC. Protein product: CASSFENRPTGGQYF.

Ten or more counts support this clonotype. Here the CDR3 reads CASSLVGGNTIYF. The CDR3 DNA reads TGTGCCAGCAGCTTGGTTGGTGGAAACACCATATATTTT. The rearrangement links TRBV5-5 to TRBJ1-3; D is unresolved. CDR1 is SGHKS, CDR2 YYEKEE, per germline (reference sequence). The V end was cut by 0 bases, the J end by 3 bases, with 4 bases between. The CDR3 consists of 13 residues.

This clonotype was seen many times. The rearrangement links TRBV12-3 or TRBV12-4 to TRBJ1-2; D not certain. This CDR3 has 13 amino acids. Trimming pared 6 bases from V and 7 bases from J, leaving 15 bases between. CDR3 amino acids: CASRLTPFGGYTF. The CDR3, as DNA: TGTGCCAGCAGGTTGACCCCTTTTGGTGGCTACACCTTC.

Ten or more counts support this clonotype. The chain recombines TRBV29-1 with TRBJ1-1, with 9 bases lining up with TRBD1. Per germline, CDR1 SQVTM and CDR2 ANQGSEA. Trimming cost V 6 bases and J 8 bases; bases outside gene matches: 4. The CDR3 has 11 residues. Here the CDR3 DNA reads TGCAGCGTGGACAGGGGAGGGGAAGCTTTCTTT. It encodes CSVDRGGEAFF. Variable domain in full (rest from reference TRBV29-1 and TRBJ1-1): SAVISQKPSRDICQRGTSLTIQCQVDSQVTMMFWYRQQPGQSLTLIATANQGSEATYESGFVIDKFPISRPNLTFSTLTVSNMSPEDSSIYLCSVDRGGEAFFGQGTRLTVV.

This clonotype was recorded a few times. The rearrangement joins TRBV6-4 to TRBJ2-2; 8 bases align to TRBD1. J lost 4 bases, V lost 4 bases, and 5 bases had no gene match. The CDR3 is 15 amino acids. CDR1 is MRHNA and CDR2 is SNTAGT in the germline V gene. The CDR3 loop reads CASSAGQGSTGELFF. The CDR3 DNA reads TGTGCCAGCAGTGCTGGACAGGGTTCCACCGGGGAGCTGTTTTTT.

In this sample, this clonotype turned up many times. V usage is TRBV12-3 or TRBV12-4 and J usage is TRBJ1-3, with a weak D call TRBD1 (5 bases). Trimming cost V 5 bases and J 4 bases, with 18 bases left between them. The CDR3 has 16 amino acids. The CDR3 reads CASSPWAGTAGNTIYF. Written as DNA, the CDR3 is TGTGCCAGCAGTCCTTGGGCCGGGACGGCAGGAAACACCATATATTTT.

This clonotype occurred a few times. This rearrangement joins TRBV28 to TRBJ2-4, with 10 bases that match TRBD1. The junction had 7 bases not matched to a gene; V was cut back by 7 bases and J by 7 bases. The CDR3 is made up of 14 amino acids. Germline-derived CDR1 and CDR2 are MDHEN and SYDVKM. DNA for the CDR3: TGTGCCAGCAAAAAGACAGGGGGCGGGAACATTCAGTACTTC. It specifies CASKKTGGGNIQYF.

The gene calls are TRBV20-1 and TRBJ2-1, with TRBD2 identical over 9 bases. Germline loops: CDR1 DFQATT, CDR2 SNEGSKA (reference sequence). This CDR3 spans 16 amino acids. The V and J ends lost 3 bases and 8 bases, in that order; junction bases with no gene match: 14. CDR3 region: CSARFPPGGRADEQFF. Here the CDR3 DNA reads TGCAGTGCTAGGTTCCCCCCGGGCGGGAGGGCCGATGAGCAGTTCTTC.